This T cell receptor beta chain appears in the sequencing data of a study of blood T cells in healthy people across ages (dated by TCRdb to 2015 to 2017). Study-wide context: In model experiments, roughly one uniquely barcoded TCR beta cDNA molecule per two T cells was captured by template switching. Age-related changes in TCR beta repertoire diversity were measured in the study by deep sequencing normalized with unique cDNA molecular identifiers. For two donors (one aged 18 to 29 and one aged 80 or older), the study analyzed two additional independent replicas of 1 million unique cDNA reads from the same blood draw. Donors of different ages were randomly distributed across sequencing lanes to avoid experimental bias. Donors were grouped into four age groups: young (average 16 years), middle-aged (about 38), aged (about 60) and long-lived (approximately 78). Broad study findings and their caveats: Compared with the aged group, more naive CD4+ T cells, fewer expanded clones and increased TCR diversity were shown by the long-lived group, suggesting age selection. Donor CMV infection status was unknown, potentially confounding age-related changes in expanded clonotypes. Observed TCR beta diversity per million T cells fell roughly linearly with age, and a significant reduction was already apparent by age around 39. The percentage of naive T cells measured by flow cytometry correlated strongly with observed TCR beta diversity. Estimates of total diversity based on one million sequenced T cells were considered lower bounds and underestimates. Conclusive comparison of naive and antigen-experienced compartments was prevented by the profiling of bulk unsorted PBMCs.

Systemically healthy Caucasian individuals from Russia, approximately 39 in total and aged about 6 to 95 years, were included as donors. Ten milliliters of peripheral blood were drawn from each donor into EDTA-treated Vacutainer tubes. Ficoll-Paque density-gradient centrifugation was used to isolate PBMCs, with at least 6.5 million per sample. Trizol reagent was used to extract total RNA from PBMCs, with at least 6 micrograms per sample. The percentages of naive CD45RAhigh/CD27high T cells were determined by flow cytometry on a PBMC aliquot from every donor. In this sample, this clonotype turned up a few times. The specificity of this receptor is unknown. Within one base of it there is no much larger clone, and no base qualities were kept. Between the V and J ends, shortened by 2 bases and 2 bases respectively, the junction contains 19 bases. Via the germline V gene, CDR1 is MNHNS and CDR2 SASEGT. Taken from cysteine to phenylalanine, the CDR3 has 19 residues. The retained sequence is limited to the CDR3, 57 bases, with the frame set at the first base.

The library was made by 5' RACE. The run used an Illumina HiSeq 2500. A second PCR of about 6 to 11 cycles was run with a J-beta primer mix and a sample-barcoded 5' primer. Each TCR beta cDNA molecule received a unique molecular identifier from a template-switch 5' adaptor carrying 12 random nucleotides. At least 3 million CDR3-containing paired-end reads were obtained from each sample. All of the RNA was converted into first-strand cDNA using the Mint cDNA synthesis kit, with a TRBC-specific oligonucleotide serving as the primer. Following uracil-DNA glycosylase treatment, a first 18-cycle PCR with universal primers M1SS and BC2_uni_R was performed on all cDNA. The authors' analysis ran thus. Each sample was normalized by randomly selecting 1 million high-quality reads, each carrying a distinct molecular identifier. Instead of being binned into consensus sequences, reads that shared molecular identifiers were thrown out. CDR3 identification, clonotype clustering and error correction used MiTCR with a Q25 quality threshold and the strictest error-elimination algorithm. A nonparametric unseen species model using Euler transformation provided a lower-bound estimate of total TCR beta diversity. Through fastp at Q25 and MiXCR, TCRdb rebuilt clones from the public reads, retaining in-frame beta chains. For every CDR3 protein sequence, its rows merge into one entry that carries the most common genes and DNA. TCRdb, not the original authors, processed these V and J calls. Recorded for this sample are some 1.4 million distinct CDR3 sequences; 42% of them occurred a single time. The leading ten clones occupy approximately 7.9% of the sample.

Sequenced sample: blood. The receptor chain draws on TRBV6-1 and TRBJ1-6; a tentative D call is TRBD1 (6 bases match). The sequence came from a woman younger than 35 in good health. The bases are TGTGCCAGCAGTGAAAATGGGGGGCCGGCCCTTACCTATAATTCACCCCTCCACTTT. This yields the protein CASSENGGPALTYNSPLHF.